The 9 T cell receptor beta chains listed next were all sequenced from one sample in a study of PD-L1 blockade in urothelial cancer. The table came from immunoSEQ multiplex PCR; TCRdb's copy has only in-frame clones and leaves some out. The sample lists some 50,000 clones; around 85% were seen once. Specified time point: peripheral blood 6 weeks after treatment start. The sample consisted of PBMCs, taken around atezolizumab (anti-PD-L1) treatment. These receptors were collected from a man aged 45 to 65 with urothelial cancer.

This clone was observed a few times. This chain links TRBV30 with TRBJ1-1, with TRBD1 as a possible D gene (6 bases). Trimming removed 4 bases from V and 4 bases from J, with 16 bases in between. The V gene's germline CDR1 is GTSNPN and CDR2 SVGIG (reference sequence). This CDR3 has 14 amino acids. DNA of the CDR3: TGTGCCTGGACGGCCCCAGGGGATGGCACTGAAGCTTTCTTT. Translated: CAWTAPGDGTEAFF.

With respect to this clone: The sample holds other DNA sequences that translate to the same CDR3. The chain links TRBV5-6 to TRBJ2-7; TRBD1 might be the D (7 bases). V lost 0 bases and J 1 base, leaving 14 bases between the germline ends. The CDR3 loop spans 16 amino acids. Germline V CDR1 and CDR2: SGHDT, YYEEEE. The CDR3 is CASSLAGGQTSYEQYF. The DNA for the CDR3 is TGTGCCAGCAGCTTGGCCGGGGGACAGACATCCTACGAGCAGTACTTC.

This clone has only a few counts. The genes are TRBV30 and TRBJ2-7; 8 bases map to TRBD2. From germline, CDR1 is GTSNPN and CDR2 SVGIG (reference sequence). CDR3 length equals 15 residues. Losses at the gene ends were 1 base for V and 3 bases for J; bases not matched to a gene: 8. In DNA, the CDR3 is TGTGCCTGGAGTGGGGGACTAGTGGGTGTCTACGAGCAGTACTTC. It specifies CAWSGGLVGVYEQYF.

The chain carries TRBV28 and TRBJ2-7, with 9 bases fitting TRBD1. Losses at the gene ends were 5 bases for V and 5 bases for J; bases not matched to a gene: 7. The CDR3 sequence is 14 residues long. CDR1 is MDHEN, CDR2 SYDVKM, per germline. CDR3: CASSMAGTGNEQYF. The DNA for the CDR3 is TGTGCCAGCAGTATGGCCGGGACAGGGAACGAGCAGTACTTC.

This clone was observed a single time. The rearrangement joins TRBV7-8 to TRBJ2-5; D gene unclear. CDR3 length equals 12 residues. The germline V gene has CDR1 SGHVS and CDR2 FQNEAQ. V was cut by 7 bases and J by 5 bases, with 11 bases left in between. The CDR3 reads CASNDYRETQYF. CDR3 coding DNA: TGTGCCAGCAACGATTATCGGGAGACCCAGTACTTC.

The chain joins TRBV5-1 to TRBJ2-7; 7 nucleotides agree with TRBD2. The length of the CDR3 is 15 residues. CDR1 SGHRS and CDR2 YFSETQ come from the germline V gene. The trim removed 4 bases at V and 7 bases at J, leaving 14 bases unmatched. As DNA, the CDR3 is TGCGCCAGCAGCCGTGGGGGGGGTGCTTTCCTGGAGCAGTACTTC. It translates to CASSRGGGAFLEQYF.

This chain links TRBV7-9 with TRBJ1-1; tentatively, D is TRBD1 (6 bases). In germline, CDR1 is SEHNR, CDR2 FQNEAQ (reference sequence). The CDR3 loop spans 15 amino acids. The germline V and J ends were trimmed by 5 bases and 0 bases, with 13 bases remaining between them. The CDR3: CASSRHTGMNTEAFF. The DNA for the CDR3 is TGTGCCAGCAGCCGACATACAGGGATGAACACTGAAGCTTTCTTT.

CDR3 sequence: CASGLVGKGTGAYEQYF. As DNA, the CDR3 is TGTGCTAGTGGTTTGGTGGGAAAAGGGACAGGGGCCTACGAGCAGTACTTC. V gene TRBV12-5 combines with J gene TRBJ2-7; TRBD1 matches 10 bases. J gave up 2 bases and V 0 bases, and 7 bases lay outside the gene matches. The CDR3 is 17 residues long. Germline CDR1 and CDR2: LGHNT and FRNRAP.

CDR3 bases: TGCGCCAGCAGCTTGAGCCCGGGACTAGAAAACGGGGAGCTGTTTTTT. Translation gives CASSLSPGLENGELFF. The genes are TRBV5-1 and TRBJ2-2, with 8 bases aligning to TRBD2. Per germline, CDR1 SGHRS and CDR2 YFSETQ. The junction had 9 bases not matched to a gene; V was cut back by 1 base and J by 7 bases. The CDR3 covers 16 residues.